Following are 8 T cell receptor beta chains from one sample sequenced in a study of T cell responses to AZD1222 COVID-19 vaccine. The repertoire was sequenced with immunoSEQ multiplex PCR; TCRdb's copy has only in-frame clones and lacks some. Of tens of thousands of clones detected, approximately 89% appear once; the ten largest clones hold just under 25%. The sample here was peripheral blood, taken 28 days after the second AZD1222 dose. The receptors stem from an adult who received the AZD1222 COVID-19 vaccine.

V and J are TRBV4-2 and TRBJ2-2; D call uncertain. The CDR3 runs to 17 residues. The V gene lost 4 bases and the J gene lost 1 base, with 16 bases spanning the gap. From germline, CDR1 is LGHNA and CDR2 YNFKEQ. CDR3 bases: TGTGCCAGCAGCCCAAGTAAACACAACCAGAACACCGGGGAGCTGTTTTTT. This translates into CASSPSKHNQNTGELFF.

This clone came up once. The CDR3 loop reads CASSLALAGGTQETQYF. The CDR3 coding sequence is TGTGCCAGCAGCTTAGCCCTAGCGGGGGGCACCCAAGAGACCCAGTACTTC. The chain is built from TRBV7-2 and TRBJ2-5; 11 nucleotides agree with TRBD2. V shed 0 bases and J 1 base; nucleotides not matched to a gene: 4. Germline V CDR1 and CDR2: SGHTA, FQGNSA. This CDR3 has 17 amino acids.

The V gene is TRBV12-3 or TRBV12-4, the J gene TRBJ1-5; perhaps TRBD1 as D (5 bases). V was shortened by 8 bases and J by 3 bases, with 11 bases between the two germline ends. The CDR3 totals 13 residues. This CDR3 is CASRRQLNQPQHF. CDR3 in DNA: TGTGCCAGCCGAAGACAGCTCAATCAGCCCCAGCATTTT.

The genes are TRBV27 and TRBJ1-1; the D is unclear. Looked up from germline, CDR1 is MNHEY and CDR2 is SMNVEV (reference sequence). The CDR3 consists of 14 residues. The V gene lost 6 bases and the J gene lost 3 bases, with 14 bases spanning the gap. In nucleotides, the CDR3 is TGTGCCAGCAGAAGCCTCGTACGGTACACTGAAGCTTTCTTT. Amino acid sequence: CASRSLVRYTEAFF.

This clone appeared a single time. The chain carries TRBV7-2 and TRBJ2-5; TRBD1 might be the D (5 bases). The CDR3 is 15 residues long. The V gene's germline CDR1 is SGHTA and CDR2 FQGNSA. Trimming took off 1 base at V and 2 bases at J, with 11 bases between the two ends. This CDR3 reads CASSLVGAAQETQYF. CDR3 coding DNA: TGTGCCAGCAGCTTAGTAGGGGCGGCACAAGAGACCCAGTACTTC. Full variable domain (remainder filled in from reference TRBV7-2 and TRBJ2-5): GAGVSQSPSNKVTEKGKDVELRCDPISGHTALYWYRQSLGQGLEFLIYFQGNSAPDKSGLPSDRFSAERTGGSVSTLTIQRTQQEDSAVYLCASSLVGAAQETQYFGPGTRLLVL.

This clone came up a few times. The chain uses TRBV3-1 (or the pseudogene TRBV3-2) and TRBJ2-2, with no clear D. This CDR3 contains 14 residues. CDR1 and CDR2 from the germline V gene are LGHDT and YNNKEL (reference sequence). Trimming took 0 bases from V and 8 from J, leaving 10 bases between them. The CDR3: CASSQDGSSGELFF. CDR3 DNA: TGTGCCAGCAGCCAAGATGGGTCATCGGGGGAGCTGTTTTTT.

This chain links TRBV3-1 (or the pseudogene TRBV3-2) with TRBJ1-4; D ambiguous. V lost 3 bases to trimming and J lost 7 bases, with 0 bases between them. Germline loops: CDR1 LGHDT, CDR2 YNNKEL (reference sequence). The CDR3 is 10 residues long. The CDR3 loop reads CASSHEKLFF. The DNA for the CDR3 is TGTGCCAGCAGCCATGAAAAACTGTTTTTT.

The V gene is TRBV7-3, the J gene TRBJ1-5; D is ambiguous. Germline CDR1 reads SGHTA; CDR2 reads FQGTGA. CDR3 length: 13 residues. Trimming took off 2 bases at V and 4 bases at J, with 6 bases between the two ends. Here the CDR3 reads CASSLGRNQPQHF. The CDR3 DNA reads TGTGCCAGCAGCTTAGGGCGGAATCAGCCCCAGCATTTT.